This T cell receptor beta chain was obtained from a study of T-cell reconstitution after alpha-beta-depleted transplantation in children. Study-wide findings and caveats: Alpha-beta T cells about two months after transplant reportedly derived from several hundred expanded graft clones.

This clonotype was observed a few times. Antigen specificity is unknown. Preparation of the TCRbeta library involved a method that used unique molecular identifiers. In TCRdb, the PCR reads were re-called with MiXCR into one record per CDR3 protein. The table shows fewer than 700,000 distinct CDR3 sequences, with 13% occurring only once. V was trimmed by 2 bases and J by 3 bases, leaving 16 bases between them. Germline lookup yields CDR1 SGHVS and CDR2 FQNEAQ. The CDR3 consists of 16 residues. The specimen comprised PBMCs, mostly from graft donor cells, sampled 360 days after TCRalphabeta/CD19-depleted stem cell transplant. The chain is built from TRBV7-8 and TRBJ1-1; D is ambiguous. The source of this sequence is a male patient aged 10-17 years who had a stem cell transplant for acute myeloid leukemia, so the T cells may come from the graft donor. As DNA, the CDR3 is TGTGCCAGCAGCTTAAGGCAGCCCGTTTTGGACACTGAAGCTTTCTTT. Its protein product is CASSLRQPVLDTEAFF.